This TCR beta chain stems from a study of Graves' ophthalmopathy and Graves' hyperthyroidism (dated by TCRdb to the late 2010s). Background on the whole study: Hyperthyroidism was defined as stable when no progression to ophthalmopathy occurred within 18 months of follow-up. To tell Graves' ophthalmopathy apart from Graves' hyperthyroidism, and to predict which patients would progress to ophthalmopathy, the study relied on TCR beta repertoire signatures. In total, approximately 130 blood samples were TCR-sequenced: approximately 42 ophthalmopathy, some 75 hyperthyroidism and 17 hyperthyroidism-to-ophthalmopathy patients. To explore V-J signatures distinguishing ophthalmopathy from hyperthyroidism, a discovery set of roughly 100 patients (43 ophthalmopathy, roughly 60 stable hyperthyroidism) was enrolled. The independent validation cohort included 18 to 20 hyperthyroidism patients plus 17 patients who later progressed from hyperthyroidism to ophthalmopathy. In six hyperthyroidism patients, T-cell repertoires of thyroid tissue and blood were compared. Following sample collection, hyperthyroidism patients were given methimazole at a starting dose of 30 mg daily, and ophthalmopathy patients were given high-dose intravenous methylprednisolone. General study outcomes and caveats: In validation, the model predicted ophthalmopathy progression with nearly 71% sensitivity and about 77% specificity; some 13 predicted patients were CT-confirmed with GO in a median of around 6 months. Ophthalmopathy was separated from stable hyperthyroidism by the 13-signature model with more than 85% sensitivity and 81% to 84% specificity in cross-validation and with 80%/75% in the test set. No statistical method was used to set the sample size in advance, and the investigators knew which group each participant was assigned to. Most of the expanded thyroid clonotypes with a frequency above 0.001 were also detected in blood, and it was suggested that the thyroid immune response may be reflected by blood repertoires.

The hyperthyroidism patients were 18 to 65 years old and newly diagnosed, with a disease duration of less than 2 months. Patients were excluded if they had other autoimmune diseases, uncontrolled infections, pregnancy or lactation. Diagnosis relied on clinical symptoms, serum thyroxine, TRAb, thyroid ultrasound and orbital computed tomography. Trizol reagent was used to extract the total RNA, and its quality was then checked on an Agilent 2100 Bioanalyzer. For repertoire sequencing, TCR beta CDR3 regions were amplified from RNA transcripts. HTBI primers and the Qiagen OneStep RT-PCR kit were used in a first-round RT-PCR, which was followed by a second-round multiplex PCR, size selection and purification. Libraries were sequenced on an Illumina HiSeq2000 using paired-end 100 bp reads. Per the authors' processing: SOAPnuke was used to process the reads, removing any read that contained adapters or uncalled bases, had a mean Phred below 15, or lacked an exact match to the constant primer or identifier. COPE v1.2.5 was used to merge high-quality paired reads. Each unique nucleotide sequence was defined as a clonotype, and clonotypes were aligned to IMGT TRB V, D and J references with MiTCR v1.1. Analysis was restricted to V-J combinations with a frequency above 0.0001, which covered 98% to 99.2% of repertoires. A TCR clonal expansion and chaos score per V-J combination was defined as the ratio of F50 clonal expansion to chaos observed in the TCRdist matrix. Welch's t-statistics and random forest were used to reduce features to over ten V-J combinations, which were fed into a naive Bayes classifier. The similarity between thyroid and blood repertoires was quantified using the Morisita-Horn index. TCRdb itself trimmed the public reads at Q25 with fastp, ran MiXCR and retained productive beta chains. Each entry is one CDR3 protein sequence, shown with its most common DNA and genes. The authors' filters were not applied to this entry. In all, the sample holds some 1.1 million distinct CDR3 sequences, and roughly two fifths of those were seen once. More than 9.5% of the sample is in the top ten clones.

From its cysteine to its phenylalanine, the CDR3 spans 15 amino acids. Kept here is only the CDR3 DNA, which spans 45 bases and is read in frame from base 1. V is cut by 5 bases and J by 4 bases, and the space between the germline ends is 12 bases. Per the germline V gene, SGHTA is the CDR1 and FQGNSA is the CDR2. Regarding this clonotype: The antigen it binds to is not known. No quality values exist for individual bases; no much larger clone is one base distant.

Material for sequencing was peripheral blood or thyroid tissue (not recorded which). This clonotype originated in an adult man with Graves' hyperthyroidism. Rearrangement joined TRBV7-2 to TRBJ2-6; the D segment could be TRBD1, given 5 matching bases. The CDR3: CASSLGVRGANVLTF. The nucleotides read TGTGCCAGCAGCCTAGGGGTCCGAGGGGCCAACGTCCTGACTTTC.